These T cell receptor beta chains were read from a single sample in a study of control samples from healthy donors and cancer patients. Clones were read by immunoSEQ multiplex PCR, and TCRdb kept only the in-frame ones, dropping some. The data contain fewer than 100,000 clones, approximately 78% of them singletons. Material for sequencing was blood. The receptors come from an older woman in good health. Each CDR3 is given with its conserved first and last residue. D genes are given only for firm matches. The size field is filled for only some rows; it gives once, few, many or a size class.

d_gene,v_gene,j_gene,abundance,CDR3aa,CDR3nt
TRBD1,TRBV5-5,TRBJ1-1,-,CASSPNRGGNTEAFF,TGTGCCAGCAGCCCTAACAGGGGAGGAAACACTGAAGCTTTCTTT
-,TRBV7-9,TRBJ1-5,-,CASSLGGGQPQHF,TGTGCCAGCAGCTTAGGTGGGGGGCAGCCCCAGCATTTT
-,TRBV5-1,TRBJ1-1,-,CASSLRETAEAFF,TGCGCCAGCAGCTTGCGGGAGACAGCCGAAGCTTTCTTT
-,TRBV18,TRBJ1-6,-,CASSPRRNSPLHF,TGTGCCAGCTCACCACGGAGGAATTCACCCCTCCACTTT
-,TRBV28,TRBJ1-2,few,CASSFRLGDYYGYTF,TGTGCCAGCAGTTTTCGACTAGGGGATTACTATGGCTACACCTTC
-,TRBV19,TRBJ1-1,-,CASSPTGPNTEAFF,TGTGCCAGTAGCCCGACAGGCCCCAACACTGAAGCTTTCTTT
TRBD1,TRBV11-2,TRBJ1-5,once,CASSRDREDQPQHF,TGTGCCAGCAGCCGGGACAGGGAGGATCAGCCCCAGCATTTT
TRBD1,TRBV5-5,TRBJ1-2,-,CASSLARTGRGLGYTF,TGTGCCAGCAGCTTGGCCCGGACGGGCAGGGGGCTAGGCTACACCTTC
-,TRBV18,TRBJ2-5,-,CASSPISFPQETQYF,TGTGCCAGCTCACCAATTAGCTTCCCCCAAGAGACCCAGTACTTC
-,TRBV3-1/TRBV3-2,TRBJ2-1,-,CASSQPVGGEQFF,TGTGCCAGCAGCCAACCAGTGGGTGGTGAGCAGTTCTTC
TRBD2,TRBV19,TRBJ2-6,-,CASSIDSSGGSGANVLTF,TGTGCCAGTAGTATAGACTCTAGCGGGGGCTCTGGGGCCAACGTCCTGACTTTC
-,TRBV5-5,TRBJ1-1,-,CASRLGRIGGAFF,TGTGCCAGCAGACTTGGACGGATCGGTGGGGCTTTCTTT
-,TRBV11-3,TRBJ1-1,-,CASSPGGRESEAFF,TGTGCCAGCAGCCCCGGAGGGAGGGAGTCTGAAGCTTTCTTT
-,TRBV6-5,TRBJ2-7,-,CATATGRTYEQYF,TGTGCCACCGCGACAGGGAGGACCTACGAGCAGTACTTC
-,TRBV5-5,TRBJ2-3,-,CASSLGPGSTDTQYF,TGTGCCAGCAGCTTGGGGCCGGGTAGCACAGATACGCAGTATTTT
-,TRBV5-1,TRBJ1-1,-,CASSPEGGNTEAFF,TGCGCCAGCAGTCCCGAGGGAGGAAACACTGAAGCTTTCTTT
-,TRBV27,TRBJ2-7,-,CASSLGRGGTYEQYF,TGTGCCAGCAGTTTGGGGAGGGGGGGTACCTACGAGCAGTACTTC
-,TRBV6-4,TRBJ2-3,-,CASSHYSTDTQYF,TGTGCCAGCAGTCACTACAGCACAGATACGCAGTATTTT
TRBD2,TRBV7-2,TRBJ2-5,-,CASSLQFGGGPEETQYF,TGTGCCAGCAGCTTACAGTTTGGCGGGGGGCCGGAGGAGACCCAGTACTTC
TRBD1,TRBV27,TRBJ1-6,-,CASSLLGTESSYNSPLHF,TGTGCCAGCAGTTTACTTGGGACAGAGAGCTCCTATAATTCACCCCTCCACTTT
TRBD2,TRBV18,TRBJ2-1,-,CASSPPRTSGRDEQFF,TGTGCCAGCTCACCACCCCGGACTAGCGGGAGAGATGAGCAGTTCTTC
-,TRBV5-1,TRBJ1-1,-,CASSPSGTANTEAFF,TGCGCCAGCAGCCCCTCCGGTACAGCGAACACTGAAGCTTTCTTT
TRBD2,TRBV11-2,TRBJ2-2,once,CASSSLAGVSGELFF,TGTGCCAGCAGCTCGCTAGCGGGAGTTTCCGGGGAGCTGTTTTTT
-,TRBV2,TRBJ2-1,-,CASSGILGLYNEQFF,TGTGCCAGCAGTGGGATTCTGGGACTTTACAATGAGCAGTTCTTC
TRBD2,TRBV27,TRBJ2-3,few,CASSPTAGGPHYTQYF,TGTGCCAGCAGTCCCACAGCGGGAGGTCCCCATTATACGCAGTATTTT
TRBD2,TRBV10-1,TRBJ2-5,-,CASSESGGSQETQYF,TGCGCCAGCAGTGAGAGCGGGGGGTCCCAAGAGACCCAGTACTTC
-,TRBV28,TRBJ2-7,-,CASSPRTEQYF,TGTGCCAGCAGTCCCCGAACCGAGCAGTACTTC
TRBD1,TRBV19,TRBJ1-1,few,CASSIGQGRTEAFF,TGTGCCAGTAGTATAGGACAGGGGAGAACTGAAGCTTTCTTT
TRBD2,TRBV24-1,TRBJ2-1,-,CATSDSGLADYNEQFF,TGTGCCACCAGTGATTCCGGACTAGCGGATTACAATGAGCAGTTCTTC
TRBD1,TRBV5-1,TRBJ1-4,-,CASAQGLGNEKLFF,TGCGCCAGCGCACAGGGGCTCGGAAATGAAAAACTGTTTTTT
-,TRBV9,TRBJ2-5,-,CASSRLNEETQYF,TGTGCCAGCTCCAGACTAAATGAGGAGACCCAGTACTTC
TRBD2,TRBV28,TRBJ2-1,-,CASSLTSGPYNEQFF,TGTGCCAGCAGTTTGACTAGCGGTCCTTACAATGAGCAGTTCTTC
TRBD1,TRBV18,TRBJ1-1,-,CASSYGTGGQGTEAFF,TGTGCCAGCTCATACGGGACAGGGGGTCAAGGCACTGAAGCTTTCTTT
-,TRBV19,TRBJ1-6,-,CASSTPAGNNSPLHF,TGTGCCAGTAGTACCCCGGCAGGGAATAATTCACCCCTCCACTTT
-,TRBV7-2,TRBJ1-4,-,CASSLDSTNEKLFF,TGTGCCAGCAGCTTAGACTCGACTAATGAAAAACTGTTTTTT
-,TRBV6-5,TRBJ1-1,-,CASSIRSDTEAFF,TGTGCCAGCAGTATTCGGAGTGACACTGAAGCTTTCTTT
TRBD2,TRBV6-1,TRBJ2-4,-,CASSEAFPPSGRAKGIQYF,TGTGCCAGCAGTGAAGCCTTCCCTCCTAGCGGGAGGGCTAAAGGCATTCAGTACTTC
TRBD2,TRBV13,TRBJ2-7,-,CASRARGGPSREQYF,TGTGCCAGCAGGGCTAGGGGAGGGCCCTCGAGGGAGCAGTACTTC
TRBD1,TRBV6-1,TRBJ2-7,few,CASSEDREYEQYF,TGTGCCAGCAGTGAGGACAGGGAATACGAGCAGTACTTC
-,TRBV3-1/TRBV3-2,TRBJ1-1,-,CASSRGGVEAFF,TGTGCCAGCAGCCGCGGAGGAGTTGAAGCTTTCTTT
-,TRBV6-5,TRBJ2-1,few,CASTGGQRHNEQFF,TGTGCCAGCACCGGGGGACAGCGCCACAATGAGCAGTTCTTC
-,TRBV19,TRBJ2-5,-,CASSSLGQPGAKETQYF,TGTGCCAGTAGTTCGTTGGGACAGCCGGGAGCCAAAGAGACCCAGTACTTC